This T cell receptor (beta chain) was captured in a study of monozygotic twins with inflammatory bowel disease. Total RNA from whole blood was isolated with no T cell sorting. Germline loops: CDR1 SGHAT, CDR2 FQNNGV. The CDR3 runs to 14 residues. Comment on this clonotype: As yet, its antigen is unknown.

TCRdb re-called the 5' RACE reads, yielding one record per CDR3 amino acid sequence without DNA. This sample's table has some 400,000 distinct CDR3 sequences. General study results and limits: Differences in immunosuppressive treatment may have been a source of added variability in patient repertoires.

The V gene is TRBV11-2, the J gene TRBJ2-3; the D call from TCRdb, TRBD2, cannot be confirmed without DNA. This clonotype originated in a human donor with ulcerative colitis or Crohn's disease, or a healthy co-twin of an affected twin (not recorded which). Sequencing was performed on blood. The CDR3 here is CASSRGLAGNTQYF.